This T cell receptor (delta chain) was retrieved from a study of Vδ1+ human thymocytes. The CDR3 totals 14 residues. V lost 0 bases and J lost 2, with 9 bases in between. Germline values: CDR1 GEAIGNYY, CDR2 EKD. Thymocytes were sorted as CD3+ TCRVdelta1+ TCRVdelta2- after alphabeta T cell depletion. This clone was found a few times. What it recognizes is unknown. General study findings and limits: Despite high sort purity, roughly 20% of thymic T cell receptor delta sequences were Vdelta2. TRG sequences recurred across donors, whereas TRD sequences stayed essentially private. Highly polyclonal TRG and TRD repertoires with Gaussian CDR3 length distributions appeared in thymus.

Sequences come from RNA converted to cDNA by reverse transcription. The CDR3 regions were amplified by multiplex PCR from V-gene primers to a constant-region primer. TCRdb re-called the multiplex PCR reads using CATT. The sample lists 45,000 to 60,000 delta-chain clones, about 16% occurring once. Material for sequencing was Vdelta1+ gamma-delta thymocytes from the thymus. The sample's subset: FACS-sorted CD3+ TCRalphabeta- TCRVdelta1+ TCRVdelta2- thymocytes. V gene TRDV2 combines with J gene TRDJ1; D unclear. The sequence was obtained from a boy younger than two who had congenital heart surgery. In DNA form, the CDR3 reads TGTGCCTGTGACACCACCCACTCGACCGATAAACTCATCTTT. It translates to CACDTTHSTDKLIF.